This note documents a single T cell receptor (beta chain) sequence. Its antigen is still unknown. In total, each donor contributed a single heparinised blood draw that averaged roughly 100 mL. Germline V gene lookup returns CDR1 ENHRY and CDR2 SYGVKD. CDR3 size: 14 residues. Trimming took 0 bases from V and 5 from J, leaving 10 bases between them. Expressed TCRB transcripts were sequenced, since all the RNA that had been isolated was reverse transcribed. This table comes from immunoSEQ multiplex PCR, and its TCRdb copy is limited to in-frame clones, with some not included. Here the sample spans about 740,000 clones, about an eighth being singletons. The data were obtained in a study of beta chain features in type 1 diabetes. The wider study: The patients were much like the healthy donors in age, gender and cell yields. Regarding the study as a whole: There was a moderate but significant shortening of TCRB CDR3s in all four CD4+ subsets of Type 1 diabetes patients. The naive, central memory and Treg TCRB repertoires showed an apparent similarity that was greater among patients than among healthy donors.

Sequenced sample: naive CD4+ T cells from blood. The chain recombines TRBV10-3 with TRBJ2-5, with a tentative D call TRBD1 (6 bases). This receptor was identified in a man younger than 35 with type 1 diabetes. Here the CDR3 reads CAISESEGVETQYF. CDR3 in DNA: TGTGCCATCAGTGAGTCAGAGGGGGTCGAGACCCAGTACTTC.